This T cell receptor (beta chain) was documented in a study of shared clonotypes between healthy human individuals. Findings and caveats of the study: In contrast to clonotypes shared by all four donors, non-shared clonotypes had lower generation probabilities. Though the depth was large, rarefaction showed that sorted-subset sequencing was incomplete.

Points on this clone: The antigen remains undetermined.

This CDR3 spans 15 amino acids. Trimming removed 0 bases at V and 6 bases at J, with 12 bases between. Germline CDR1 reads LGHNA; CDR2 reads YSLEER. Several immunoSEQ 96-well plates shared each subset's DNA, each plate a replicate. Clones were read by immunoSEQ multiplex PCR, and TCRdb kept only the in-frame ones, dropping some. This table has 550,000 to 800,000 clones, about 90% appearing once. The source is a man aged 18 to 30 in good health. Some clones in this sample may be carry-over from other donors' samples. The specimen was memory CD8+ T cells from PBMCs. Subset specified: CD45RO+ cells pooled with CCR7-negative TemRA cells. The chain combines TRBV4-3 with TRBJ2-4, with D perhaps matching TRBD2 (6 bases). CDR3 coding DNA: TGCGCCAGCAGCCAAGATGGGGACGGGGGAAACATTCAGTACTTC. Its translation: CASSQDGDGGNIQYF.